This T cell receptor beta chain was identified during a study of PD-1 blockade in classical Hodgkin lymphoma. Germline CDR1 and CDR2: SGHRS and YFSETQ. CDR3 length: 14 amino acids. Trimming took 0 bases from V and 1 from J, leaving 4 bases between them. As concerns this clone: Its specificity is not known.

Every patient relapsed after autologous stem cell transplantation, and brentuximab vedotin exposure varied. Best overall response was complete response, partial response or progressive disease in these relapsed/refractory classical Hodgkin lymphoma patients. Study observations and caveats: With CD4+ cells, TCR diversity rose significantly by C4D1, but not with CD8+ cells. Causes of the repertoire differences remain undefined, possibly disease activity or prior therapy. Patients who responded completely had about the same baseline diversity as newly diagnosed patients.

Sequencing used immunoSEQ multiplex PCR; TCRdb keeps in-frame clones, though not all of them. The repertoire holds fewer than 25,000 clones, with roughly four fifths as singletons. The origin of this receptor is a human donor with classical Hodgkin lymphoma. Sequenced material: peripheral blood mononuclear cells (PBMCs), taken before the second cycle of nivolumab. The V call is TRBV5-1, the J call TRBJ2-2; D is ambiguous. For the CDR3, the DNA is TGCGCCAGCAGCTTGGAGCTGAACACCGGGGAGCTGTTTTTT. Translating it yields CASSLELNTGELFF.